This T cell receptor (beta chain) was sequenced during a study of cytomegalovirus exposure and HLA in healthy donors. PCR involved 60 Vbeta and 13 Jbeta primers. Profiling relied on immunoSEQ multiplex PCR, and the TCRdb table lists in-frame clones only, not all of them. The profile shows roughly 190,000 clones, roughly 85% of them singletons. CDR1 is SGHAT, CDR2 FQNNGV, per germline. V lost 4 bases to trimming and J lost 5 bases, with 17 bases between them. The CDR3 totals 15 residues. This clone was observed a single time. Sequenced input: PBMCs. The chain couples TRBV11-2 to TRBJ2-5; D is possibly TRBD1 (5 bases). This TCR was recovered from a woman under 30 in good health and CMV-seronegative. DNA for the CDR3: TGTGCCAGCAGCTCCAGGACACGGGCGGTGGAGACCCAGTACTTC. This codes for CASSSRTRAVETQYF. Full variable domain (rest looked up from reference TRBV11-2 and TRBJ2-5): EAGVAQSPRYKIIEKRQSVAFWCNPISGHATLYWYQQILGQGPKLLIQFQNNGVVDDSQLPKDRFSAERLKGVDSTLKIQPAKLEDSAVYLCASSSRTRAVETQYFGPGTRLLVL.